The 10 T cell receptor beta chains in this list originate from one sample, sequenced in a study of T cells in Graves' hyperthyroidism and ophthalmopathy (dated by TCRdb to the late 2010s). Receptor libraries were prepared by multiplex PCR. Sequenced using an Illumina HiSeq 2000. TCR beta CDR3 regions were amplified from RNA transcripts. For the first round of RT-PCR on the TCR CDR3, the HTBI primer set was used together with the Qiagen OneStep RT-PCR kit. The raw public reads went through TCRdb reprocessing: fastp at Q25, MiXCR clone calling, in-frame beta chains kept. For every CDR3 protein sequence, its rows merge into one entry that carries the most common genes and DNA. Within this sample are about 210,000 distinct CDR3 sequences, with approximately 17% of them counted one time only. The ten largest clones take up 50% of the sample. The sequenced sample consisted of blood. These receptors originate from a man in his forties or fifties with Graves' hyperthyroidism.

In this sample, this clonotype turned up many times. The chain recombines TRBV10-3 with TRBJ1-1; D ambiguous. The CDR3 is made up of 12 amino acids. Germline assignment: CDR1 ENHRY and CDR2 SYGVKD. With 6 bases removed from V and 7 bases from J, the gap between germline ends came to 12 bases. CDR3 coding DNA: TGTGCCATCAGGGAGACGGATGGTGAAGCTTTCTTT. It is translated as CAIRETDGEAFF.

This clonotype was seen only a few times. The chain recombines TRBV13 with TRBJ2-7, with 10 bases aligning to TRBD2. The germline V gene encodes CDR1 PRHDT and CDR2 FYEKMQ (reference sequence). The length of the CDR3 is 17 residues. J lost 2 bases, V lost 0 bases, and 7 bases had no gene match. Written as DNA, the CDR3 is TGTGCCAGCAGCTTAGGCTTTAGCGGGAGGCCTCCCTACGAGCAGTACTTC. Encoded protein: CASSLGFSGRPPYEQYF.

This clonotype was seen at least ten times. The rearrangement joins TRBV7-8 to TRBJ2-7; D not certain. Germline CDR1 is SGHVS and CDR2 is FQNEAQ. The CDR3 is 13 amino acids. V was clipped by 5 bases and J by 1 base, with 9 bases between them. CDR3 region: CASSPRVSYEQYF. The CDR3 DNA reads TGTGCCAGCAGCCCTAGGGTTTCCTACGAGCAGTACTTC.

This clonotype was counted between two and nine times. The chain combines TRBV29-1 with TRBJ2-3, with TRBD2 as a possible D gene (5 bases). Trimming cost V 2 bases and J 5 bases, with 14 bases left between them. Germline CDR1 reads SQVTM; CDR2 reads ANQGSEA. The CDR3 loop spans 14 amino acids. CDR3 in amino acids: CSVEKGDFQDTQYF. For the CDR3, the DNA is TGCAGCGTTGAAAAGGGAGATTTTCAAGATACGCAGTATTTT.

This clonotype has ten or more counts. V is TRBV27 and J is TRBJ2-1, with 14 bases lining up with TRBD2. In germline, CDR1 is MNHEY, CDR2 SMNVEV (reference sequence). Trimming removed 6 bases from V and 5 bases from J; junction bases left unmatched: 9. This CDR3 has 17 amino acids. The CDR3 loop is CASSRRLAGGANNEQFF. The CDR3 DNA follows: TGTGCCAGCAGCCGCAGACTAGCGGGAGGGGCAAACAATGAGCAGTTCTTC.

In this sample, this clonotype turned up many times. V gene TRBV6-1 combines with J gene TRBJ2-7; tentative D call: TRBD2 (6 bases). The V and J ends lost 0 bases and 2 bases respectively, with 11 bases between them. Germline-derived CDR1 and CDR2 are MNHNS and SASEGT. The CDR3 runs 15 residues. This chain's CDR3 is CASSEAPGAAYEQYF. In DNA, the CDR3 is TGTGCCAGCAGTGAAGCACCGGGAGCCGCCTACGAGCAGTACTTC.

This clonotype was picked up a small number of times. V and J are TRBV19 and TRBJ2-7, with D maybe TRBD1 (6 bases). The CDR3 runs 11 residues. Germline V CDR1 and CDR2: LNHDA, SQIVND (reference sequence). The V and J ends lost 8 bases and 5 bases respectively, with 10 bases between them. In nucleotides, the CDR3 is TGTGCCAGTGCCCACAGGGACGAGCAGTACTTC. This gives the protein CASAHRDEQYF.

A few counts support this clonotype. The V and J genes are TRBV12-3 or TRBV12-4 and TRBJ1-2; maybe TRBD1 (5 bases). V was pared by 5 bases and J by 8 bases, with 12 bases between. This CDR3 has 12 amino acids. CDR3 sequence (DNA): TGTGCCAGCAGTCCGGGGACCGGCGGCTACACCTTC. It yields the protein CASSPGTGGYTF.

The chain links TRBV7-9 to TRBJ1-5; 9 nucleotides agree with TRBD1. The CDR3 totals 15 residues. Germline V gene data show CDR1 as SEHNR and CDR2 as FQNEAQ (reference sequence). With 1 base clipped from V and 6 bases from J, the junction kept 4 bases outside the gene matches. This chain's CDR3 is CASSLGGTGTQPQHF. As DNA, the CDR3 is TGTGCCAGCAGCTTAGGTGGGACAGGGACTCAGCCCCAGCATTTT.

This clonotype came up a few times. The chain employs TRBV27 and TRBJ1-6, with 8 bases identical to TRBD1. Per the germline V gene, CDR1 is MNHEY and CDR2 is SMNVEV (reference sequence). The CDR3 is made up of 19 amino acids. Germline trimming cut 3 bases from V and 8 bases from J; bases unmatched to any gene: 18. The CDR3 loop is CASSFLGTGAFGFDSPLHF. The CDR3 coding sequence is TGTGCCAGCAGTTTCCTCGGGACAGGCGCCTTTGGGTTTGATTCACCCCTCCACTTT.